What follows is one TCR beta chain and its context. The source of the sample is a study of shared clonotypes between healthy human individuals. Naive CD45RA+ and memory CD45RA-negative subsets were split from CD4+ cells. Trimming stripped 2 bases from V and 4 bases from J, with 11 bases between. The CDR3 extends over 14 amino acids. Looked up from germline, CDR1 is WSHSY and CDR2 is SAAADI. TCRdb's copy holds only in-frame clones and misses some; the assay was immunoSEQ multiplex PCR. The sample has over a million clones, about 70% seen once. This receptor was identified in a man between 18 and 35 years old in good health. The rearrangement links TRBV10-2 to TRBJ1-2; the D gene is possibly TRBD1 (5 bases). The sequencing sample was made of memory CD4+ T cells sorted from blood. Subset specified: CD45RA-negative fraction. CDR3 DNA: TGCGCCAGCAGTGAGGGACAAGGCGGCTATGGCTACACCTTC. Translation: CASSEGQGGYGYTF.